This passage covers 30 T cell receptor beta chains from one sample sequenced in a study of T cells in Graves' hyperthyroidism and ophthalmopathy. There were TCR beta CDR3 regions amplified from RNA transcripts. A first-round RT-PCR of the TCR CDR3 used the HTBI primer set. Using its own MiXCR run on the multiplex PCR reads, TCRdb lists one record per CDR3 protein. This table has 500,000 to 600,000 distinct CDR3 sequences, over 15% appearing once. Source material: blood. These receptors were taken from a woman aged 18-29 years with Graves' hyperthyroidism.

This clonotype was seen at least ten times. The rearrangement joins TRBV20-1 to TRBJ2-7, with TRBD2 matching over 10 bases. The V gene's germline CDR1 is DFQATT and CDR2 SNEGSKA (reference sequence). This CDR3 is built from 18 residues. The junction had 15 bases not matched to a gene; V was cut back by 0 bases and J by 4 bases. Here the CDR3 reads CSARDRRKAGGWDYEQYF. The CDR3 DNA is TGCAGTGCTAGAGATCGGAGGAAAGCGGGAGGGTGGGATTACGAGCAGTACTTC.

In DNA form, the CDR3 reads TGTGCCAGCAGCCCAGGTCCCATGGGGGAAAAACTGTTTTTT. This encodes CASSPGPMGEKLFF. The V call is TRBV7-7, the J call TRBJ1-4; D unclear. V lost 5 bases and J lost 8, with 15 bases in between. The length of the CDR3 is 14 residues. The germline V gene has CDR1 SSHAT and CDR2 FNYEAQ (reference sequence).

V usage is TRBV6-1 and J usage is TRBJ1-2, with 7 bases identical to TRBD1. CDR1 and CDR2 (germline): MNHNS, SASEGT. V dropped 6 bases and J dropped 3; count of bases not matched to a gene: 1. The CDR3 has 12 amino acids. The CDR3 reads CASRRGHYGYTF. As DNA, the CDR3 is TGTGCCAGCAGGAGGGGGCACTATGGCTACACCTTC.

The V gene is TRBV30, the J gene TRBJ2-7; weak D call: TRBD1 (5 bases). Germline values: CDR1 GTSNPN, CDR2 SVGIG (reference sequence). The CDR3 loop spans 13 amino acids. Between the trimmed V and J ends, which lost 2 bases and 3 bases, there was a span of 11 bases. Written as DNA, the CDR3 is TGTGCCTGGAGTATAGGGCAGGGCTACGAGCAGTACTTC. It codes for CAWSIGQGYEQYF.

This clonotype has ten or more counts. The rearrangement links TRBV9 to TRBJ1-6, with D unresolved. The V and J ends lost 0 bases and 9 bases respectively, with 10 bases between them. CDR1 SGDLS and CDR2 YYNGEE come from the germline V gene. This CDR3 has 14 amino acids. The CDR3 protein is CASSVGAMGSPLHF. The CDR3 DNA sequence: TGTGCCAGCAGCGTAGGGGCGATGGGTTCACCCCTCCACTTT.

The chain has TRBV27 and TRBJ1-6; D is unclear. This CDR3 has 13 amino acids. V was cut by 6 bases and J by 6 bases, with 9 bases left in between. CDR1 and CDR2 from the germline V gene are MNHEY and SMNVEV (reference sequence). The CDR3 region has the DNA TGTGCCAGCAGCCCGAACGTTAATTCACCCCTCCACTTT. This sequence encodes CASSPNVNSPLHF.

The table lists this clonotype with a few counts. The chain joins TRBV24-1 to TRBJ2-2; TRBD2 matches 10 bases. The CDR3 is 17 amino acids. The junction had 5 bases not matched to a gene; V was cut back by 3 bases and J by 2 bases. Germline V lookup: CDR1 KGHDR, CDR2 SFDVKD. DNA of the CDR3: TGTGCCACCAGTGATATAACTAGCGGGGCTAACACCGGGGAGCTGTTTTTT. This translates into CATSDITSGANTGELFF.

V is TRBV4-1 and J is TRBJ2-7; D is perhaps TRBD1 or TRBD2 (5 bases each). The CDR3 extends over 16 amino acids. CDR1 is MGHRA, CDR2 YSYEKL, per germline. The germline V and J ends were trimmed by 2 bases and 2 bases, with 16 bases remaining between them. This CDR3 reads CASSQPLRDHTYEQYF. CDR3 sequence (DNA): TGCGCCAGCAGCCAACCGCTCCGGGACCACACCTACGAGCAGTACTTC.

This clonotype was counted ten times or more. The chain combines TRBV6-5 with TRBJ1-1; perhaps TRBD1 as D (6 bases). The V end was cut by 2 bases, the J end by 0 bases, with 16 bases between. The germline V gene has CDR1 MNHEY and CDR2 SVGAGI. This CDR3 has 17 residues. The DNA of the CDR3 is TGTGCCAGCAGTTACCTGTCGACAGGAGGGATGAACACTGAAGCTTTCTTT. Translated, it gives CASSYLSTGGMNTEAFF.

This clonotype was recorded at least ten times. The chain combines TRBV5-1 with TRBJ2-1, with TRBD2 matching 10 bases. The CDR3 contains 13 residues. Germline loops: CDR1 SGHRS, CDR2 YFSETQ. The junction had 5 bases not matched to a gene; V was cut back by 1 base and J by 13 bases. CDR3 region: CASSLREREGQFF. CDR3 bases: TGCGCCAGCAGCTTGCGGGAGCGGGAGGGCCAGTTCTTC.

This clonotype was recorded at least ten times. This sequence joins TRBV6-2 or TRBV6-3 and TRBJ1-1; 7 positions match TRBD1. Per germline, CDR1 MNHEY and CDR2 SVGEGT. The junction had 3 bases not matched to a gene; V was cut back by 7 bases and J by 1 base. The length of the CDR3 is 13 residues. The CDR3 region has the DNA TGTGCCAGCAAACGGACAGGGAACACTGAAGCTTTCTTT. Encoded protein: CASKRTGNTEAFF.

In this sample, this clonotype turned up many times. The rearrangement joins TRBV3-1 to TRBJ1-6, with TRBD1 identical over 7 bases. Germline V gene lookup returns CDR1 LGHDT and CDR2 YNNKEL (reference sequence). The CDR3 has 18 amino acids. V trimming: 1 base; J trimming: 5 bases; junction bases outside the gene matches: 11. CDR3 sequence reads: CASSQGIPGTANNSPLHF. The CDR3 DNA reads TGTGCCAGCAGCCAAGGGATACCCGGGACAGCTAATAATTCACCCCTCCACTTT.

In this sample, this clonotype turned up many times. This chain uses TRBV20-1 with TRBJ2-5, with a tentative D call TRBD2 (5 bases). The V and J ends lost 5 bases and 5 bases respectively, with 15 bases between them. The CDR3 totals 13 residues. CDR1 DFQATT and CDR2 SNEGSKA come from the germline V gene (reference sequence). The CDR3 DNA reads as TGCAGTGCTGGGTTAGGCGGGCGGGAGACCCAGTACTTC. This encodes CSAGLGGRETQYF.

With respect to this clonotype: Being one base from a much bigger clone, this may be a read error. The rearrangement joins TRBV30 to TRBJ1-1; no definite D call. The CDR3 runs 10 residues. V lost 5 bases to trimming and J lost 13 bases, with 14 bases between them. The germline CDR1 and CDR2 sequences are GTSNPN and SVGIG (reference sequence). The CDR3 loop is CAWQTPKGFF. The CDR3 nucleotides read TGTGCCTGGCAAACACCTAAAGGTTTCTTT.

There are many counts of this clonotype. The chain combines TRBV12-3 or TRBV12-4 with TRBJ1-2; TRBD1 matches at 7 bases. J lost 8 bases, V lost 5 bases, and 8 bases had no gene match. The CDR3 covers 13 residues. The CDR3 coding sequence is TGTGCCAGCAGTCAAAAGACAGGGTCCGGCTACACCTTC. It encodes CASSQKTGSGYTF.

This chain uses TRBV5-1 with TRBJ2-5; D ambiguous. V was trimmed by 6 bases and J by 1 base, leaving 10 bases between them. Germline V gene sequence: CDR1 SGHRS, CDR2 YFSETQ. The CDR3 extends over 13 amino acids. CDR3: CASTPRSQETQYF. CDR3 nucleotide sequence: TGCGCCAGCACCCCTCGGTCCCAAGAGACCCAGTACTTC.

The gene calls are TRBV27 and TRBJ1-5; D is undetermined. Germline-derived CDR1 and CDR2 are MNHEY and SMNVEV (reference sequence). CDR3 length equals 16 residues. V was clipped by 2 bases and J by 3 bases, with 14 bases between them. In DNA form, the CDR3 reads TGTGCCAGCAGTTTAGAGAGTAAGCCCTACAATCAGCCCCAGCATTTT. Translated, it gives CASSLESKPYNQPQHF.

This clonotype was observed many times. This chain uses TRBV12-3 or TRBV12-4 with TRBJ1-1; TRBD1 is a possible D gene (6 bases). This CDR3 is built from 14 residues. Trimming removed 5 bases at V and 8 bases at J, with 18 bases between. This CDR3 is CASSRGRRGNEAFF. The CDR3 nucleotides are TGTGCCAGCAGTCGGGGGAGGAGGGGGAACGAAGCTTTCTTT.

The chain employs TRBV6-1 and TRBJ1-3; TRBD1 is a possible D gene (6 bases). The CDR3 runs 14 residues. Germline CDR1 MNHNS, CDR2 SASEGT. V was clipped by 6 bases and J by 8 bases, with 17 bases between them. As DNA, the CDR3 is TGTGCCAGCAGCCCCGATGGCGAGGGGGACACCATATATTTT. As protein: CASSPDGEGDTIYF.

A few counts support this clonotype. The rearrangement uses TRBV2 and TRBJ1-5; D ambiguous. V was pared by 6 bases and J by 13 bases, with 25 bases between. Per the germline V gene, CDR1 is SNHLY and CDR2 is FYNNEI. CDR3 length: 15 residues. CDR3 amino acids: CASSQPTSGEHTQHF. For the CDR3, the DNA is TGTGCCAGCAGCCAACCCACTAGCGGAGAACATACGCAGCATTTT.

This clonotype was seen a handful of times. The chain recombines TRBV13 with TRBJ1-2, with D uncertain. Deletions cut 5 bases from V and 5 bases from J, with 18 bases between. This CDR3 has 15 amino acids. In germline, CDR1 is PRHDT, CDR2 FYEKMQ (reference sequence). This CDR3 is CASSVYSDGIYGYTF. Here the CDR3 DNA reads TGTGCCAGCAGCGTCTACTCGGACGGAATATATGGCTACACCTTC. The entire variable domain, with the rest obtained from reference TRBV13 and TRBJ1-2, is as follows: AAGVIQSPRHLIKEKRETATLKCYPIPRHDTVYWYQQGPGQDPQFLISFYEKMQSDKGSIPDRFSAQQFSDYHSELNMSSLELGDSALYFCASSVYSDGIYGYTFGSGTRLTVV.

This clonotype has a count of ten or more. This chain links TRBV10-3 with TRBJ1-1; D gene uncertain. Germline V CDR1 and CDR2: ENHRY, SYGVKD. This CDR3 is built from 14 residues. Trimming removed 2 bases from V and 0 bases from J, with 7 bases in between. The CDR3 is CAISEGMMNTEAFF. The CDR3 bases are TGTGCCATCAGTGAGGGAATGATGAACACTGAAGCTTTCTTT.

Only a few counts were recorded for this clonotype. The chain employs TRBV12-3 or TRBV12-4 and TRBJ2-7; possibly TRBD2 for D (6 bases). Trimming left V 8 bases short and J 1 base short, with 15 bases between. The CDR3 consists of 14 residues. The CDR3 nucleotides are TGTGCCAGCGGCAGGGCCGGGGGATCCTACGAGCAGTACTTC. It specifies CASGRAGGSYEQYF.

In this sample, this clonotype turned up a few times. The V and J genes are TRBV5-1 and TRBJ2-2; maybe TRBD2 (6 bases). Germline V CDR1 and CDR2: SGHRS, YFSETQ. V lost 2 bases and J lost 4, with 9 bases in between. CDR3 length: 14 amino acids. CDR3 DNA sequence: TGCGCCAGCAGCTTTAGTAGCGGCACCGGGGAGCTGTTTTTT. The encoded protein is CASSFSSGTGELFF.

This clonotype turned up a few times. The chain employs TRBV25-1 and TRBJ2-7; D not resolved. Trimming removed 4 bases at V and 2 bases at J, with 9 bases between. CDR1 and CDR2 (germline): MGHDK, SYGVNS. CDR3 length: 13 residues. The CDR3 reads CASSVHGTYEQYF. Written as DNA, the CDR3 is TGTGCCAGCAGTGTCCACGGAACCTACGAGCAGTACTTC.

In regard to this clonotype: This may arise from a read error, as a much more abundant clone is one base away. The conserved final phenylalanine or tryptophan is absent from the CDR3, which likely points to a read error. The V call is TRBV2, the J call TRBJ1-2; 7 positions match TRBD1. V gave up 7 bases and J gave up 2 bases; unmatched junction bases: 10. Germline CDR1 and CDR2: SNHLY and FYNNEI. The CDR3 is made up of 15 amino acids. In nucleotides, the CDR3 is TGTGCCAGCACTCCGGGTTTAGGGGGCAACTATGGCTACACCCTC. Encoded protein: CASTPGLGGNYGYTL.

This chain joins TRBV5-1 and TRBJ2-1; 11 nucleotides align to TRBD2. The CDR3 spans 17 residues. Per germline, CDR1 SGHRS and CDR2 YFSETQ. The V and J ends lost 6 bases and 2 bases, in that order; junction bases with no gene match: 10. DNA for the CDR3: TGCGCCAGCAACCCTTCGCTAGCGGGAGGTCCCTACAATGAGCAGTTCTTC. Translation gives CASNPSLAGGPYNEQFF.

This clonotype was observed a handful of times. The chain recombines TRBV5-5 with TRBJ2-4; D unresolved. Germline CDR1 and CDR2: SGHKS and YYEKEE (reference sequence). The CDR3 runs 15 residues. Trimming removed 1 base at V and 3 bases at J, with 11 bases between. DNA for the CDR3: TGTGCCAGCAGCTTGATATCGGCCAACAAAAACATTCAGTACTTC. Translation gives CASSLISANKNIQYF.

This chain links TRBV20-1 with TRBJ2-1, with 12 bases aligning to TRBD2. Losses at the gene ends were 1 base for V and 3 bases for J; bases not matched to a gene: 4. The CDR3 is 16 residues long. The germline gives CDR1 DFQATT, CDR2 SNEGSKA (reference sequence). The CDR3: CSARGKTSGSYNEQFF. CDR3 bases: TGCAGTGCTAGAGGGAAGACTAGCGGGAGCTACAATGAGCAGTTCTTC.

There are many counts of this clonotype. CDR3 in DNA: TGCAGTGCTGTTACAGGGTACATTCAGTACTTC. Translation gives CSAVTGYIQYF. This rearrangement joins TRBV20-1 to TRBJ2-4, with D tentatively TRBD1 (6 bases). V was shortened by 5 bases and J by 8 bases, with 10 bases between the two germline ends. The CDR3 consists of 11 residues. CDR1 and CDR2 from the germline V gene are DFQATT and SNEGSKA (reference sequence).